The next 19 T cell receptor beta chains were all read from a single sample in a study of naive and memory T cell subsets. Both TRBC1 and TRBC2 were covered by a beta constant-region primer of two equimolar oligonucleotides. The ligated cDNA underwent four PCR rounds using SP2 and nested alpha and beta constant-region primers. TCRdb fed the UMI-ligation and nested PCR reads into MiXCR, producing one record per CDR3 protein. The top ten hold 0.9% of the sample, which has about 120,000 distinct CDR3 sequences, 35% to 40% seen once. Sequencing used central memory CD4+ T cells from blood. All receptors derive from a human donor in good health.

The chain employs TRBV6-2 or TRBV6-3 and TRBJ2-7; TRBD1 might be the D (6 bases). V lost 10 bases, J lost 4 bases, and 11 bases lay in between. The CDR3 contains 11 residues. The V gene's germline CDR1 is MNHEY and CDR2 SVGEGT. The CDR3 nucleotides read TGTGCCACCTCAGACAGGTACGAGCAGTACTTC. Its protein is CATSDRYEQYF.

The chain uses TRBV7-3 and TRBJ2-5; tentatively, D is TRBD1 (5 bases). In germline, CDR1 is SGHTA, CDR2 FQGTGA. CDR3 length equals 15 residues. V dropped 2 bases and J dropped 7 bases, with 17 bases sitting between them. The CDR3 DNA reads TGTGCCAGCAGCTTACATTCTACTCAGGGCGGGACCCAGTACTTC. Translating it yields CASSLHSTQGGTQYF.

This chain connects TRBV10-2 to TRBJ1-1; 8 positions match TRBD1. Unmatched junction bases numbered 7, after V lost 6 bases and J lost 4 bases. The CDR3 has 14 residues. Germline V lookup: CDR1 WSHSY, CDR2 SAAADI. The CDR3 DNA follows: TGCGCCAGCAGCGCAGGGGGCTTGGGCACTGAAGCTTTCTTT. As protein: CASSAGGLGTEAFF.

By proportion, this clonotype is medium-sized (0.01 to 0.1%). V usage is TRBV10-3 and J usage is TRBJ2-3; the D is unclear. CDR3 size: 13 residues. The V and J ends lost 2 bases and 1 base respectively, with 4 bases between them. CDR1 and CDR2 (germline): ENHRY, SYGVKD. The chain's CDR3 is CAISEQGTDTQYF. CDR3 nucleotides: TGTGCCATCAGTGAGCAGGGCACAGATACGCAGTATTTT.

The chain has TRBV29-1 and TRBJ2-7; 9 bases fit TRBD1. The CDR3 is made up of 16 amino acids. V gave up 0 bases and J gave up 5 bases; unmatched junction bases: 11. CDR1 and CDR2 (germline): SQVTM, ANQGSEA. The CDR3 DNA follows: TGCAGCGTTGAAGATCTTGTGGGACAGGGTAGACACGAGCAGTACTTC. Its protein product is CSVEDLVGQGRHEQYF.

This clonotype turned up a few times. V gene TRBV18 combines with J gene TRBJ2-7; D is ambiguous. V was pared by 1 base and J by 5 bases, with 9 bases between. CDR1 and CDR2 from the germline V gene are KGHSH and LQKENI. This CDR3 is built from 13 residues. The CDR3 sequence is CASSPRKGDEQYF. The CDR3 DNA follows: TGTGCCAGCTCACCACGTAAGGGTGACGAGCAGTACTTC.

V is TRBV15 and J is TRBJ2-1; 10 bases map to TRBD1. Germline CDR1 and CDR2: LNHNV and YYDKDF (reference sequence). The CDR3 totals 17 residues. V trimming: 4 bases; J trimming: 0 bases; junction bases outside the gene matches: 6. CDR3 sequence reads: CATSTGQGLSSYNEQFF. CDR3 DNA: TGTGCCACCAGCACGGGACAGGGGCTGAGCTCCTACAATGAGCAGTTCTTC.

This clonotype was detected a few times. The chain links TRBV20-1 to TRBJ1-2, with D hard to call. V shed 2 bases and J shed 8 bases, with 18 bases lying between them. The CDR3 totals 14 residues. Germline loops: CDR1 DFQATT, CDR2 SNEGSKA (reference sequence). CDR3 in amino acids: CSARSGRLFGGYTF. The CDR3 DNA reads TGCAGTGCTAGATCTGGACGGCTCTTCGGAGGCTACACCTTC.

V gene TRBV20-1 combines with J gene TRBJ2-1; 8 nucleotides align to TRBD2. V shed 0 bases, J shed 10 bases, and the junction held 11 bases outside the gene matches. This CDR3 is 15 amino acids long. Germline CDR1 is DFQATT and CDR2 is SNEGSKA (reference sequence). Here the CDR3 reads CSAREAVAGSREQFF. The DNA of the CDR3 is TGCAGTGCTAGAGAGGCAGTAGCGGGATCACGCGAGCAGTTCTTC.

CDR3 bases: TGTGCCAGCAGCTTATCACACCCCTGGGCGGACGGCTACACCTTC. This codes for CASSLSHPWADGYTF. The chain joins TRBV11-1 to TRBJ1-2; no definite D call. The CDR3 sequence is 15 residues long. The germline V gene has CDR1 SGHAT and CDR2 FQDESV (reference sequence). V lost 2 bases to trimming and J lost 8 bases, with 18 bases between them.

This clonotype was detected only a few times. The V and J genes are TRBV14 and TRBJ2-1, with 10 bases identical to TRBD2. CDR1 SGHDN and CDR2 FVKESK come from the germline V gene. The CDR3 totals 18 residues. V gave up 1 base and J gave up 2 bases; unmatched junction bases: 8. The CDR3: CASSQGAGGTYAYNEQFF. CDR3 coding DNA: TGTGCCAGCAGCCAAGGAGCGGGAGGGACCTACGCCTACAATGAGCAGTTCTTC.

The chain links TRBV5-1 to TRBJ2-7; 9 bases align to TRBD2. The V gene end was trimmed by 4 bases and the J gene end by 6 bases; junction bases not matched to a gene: 11. This CDR3 comprises 15 residues. Germline loops: CDR1 SGHRS, CDR2 YFSETQ. The CDR3 reads CASSAQLAGGGEQYF. The CDR3 region has the DNA TGCGCCAGCAGCGCGCAACTAGCGGGTGGCGGCGAGCAGTACTTC. Using reference TRBV5-1 and TRBJ2-7 for the parts outside the CDR3, the full variable domain is KAGVTQTPRYLIKTRGQQVTLSCSPISGHRSVSWYQQTPGQGLQFLFEYFSETQRNKGNFPGRFSGRQFSNSRSEMNVSTLELGDSALYLCASSAQLAGGGEQYFGPGTRLTVT.

This clonotype was recorded a few times. The chain recombines TRBV6-2 or TRBV6-3 with TRBJ1-1; TRBD1 matches at 8 bases. CDR3 size: 13 residues. Trimming removed 5 bases from V and 7 bases from J; junction bases left unmatched: 6. CDR1 and CDR2 from the germline V gene are MNHEY and SVGEGT. In nucleotides, the CDR3 is TGTGCCAGCAGTCGAAGAGGACAGGGTGAAGCTTTCTTT. Translated: CASSRRGQGEAFF.

By its share, this clonotype is medium-sized. The chain employs TRBV10-3 and TRBJ1-1, with D perhaps matching TRBD1 (5 bases). Trimming shortened V by 4 bases and J by 1 base, and 10 bases separated the two germline ends. The CDR3 is 14 residues long. Germline-derived CDR1 and CDR2 are ENHRY and SYGVKD. The CDR3 loop is CAISAQGANTEAFF. The DNA of the CDR3 is TGTGCCATCAGTGCTCAGGGCGCGAACACTGAAGCTTTCTTT.

The gene calls are TRBV20-1 and TRBJ2-2; TRBD2 matches 8 bases. Trimming removed 2 bases from V and 5 bases from J; junction bases left unmatched: 10. There are 16 residues in the CDR3. The germline gives CDR1 DFQATT, CDR2 SNEGSKA (reference sequence). CDR3 sequence: CSARPPGLGGTGELFF. CDR3 nucleotides: TGCAGTGCTAGACCGCCGGGACTAGGAGGGACCGGGGAGCTGTTTTTT.

The chain uses TRBV6-6 and TRBJ2-1; D not certain. Germline lookup yields CDR1 MNHNY and CDR2 SVGAGI (reference sequence). The V end lost 0 bases, the J end lost 8 bases, and 14 bases lay between the germline ends. The CDR3 extends over 15 amino acids. This CDR3 reads CASSYSTGILDEQFF. The CDR3, as DNA: TGTGCCAGCAGTTACTCGACGGGTATCTTGGATGAGCAGTTCTTC.

A few counts support this clonotype. The CDR3 reads CAWSGGPGDTGELFF. Here the CDR3 DNA reads TGTGCCTGGAGTGGAGGCCCTGGGGACACCGGGGAGCTGTTTTTT. The genes are TRBV30 and TRBJ2-2, with D uncertain. Germline CDR1 is GTSNPN and CDR2 is SVGIG (reference sequence). CDR3 size: 15 residues. The ends were cut back, 1 base at V and 3 bases at J, with 12 bases in the middle.

This sequence joins TRBV11-2 and TRBJ2-1, with a tentative D call TRBD2 (6 bases). The CDR3 has 15 amino acids. The germline gives CDR1 SGHAT, CDR2 FQNNGV. Trimming stripped 2 bases from V and 5 bases from J, with 13 bases between. CDR3 coding DNA: TGTGCCAGCAGCTTACGACGGAGGGTAGACAATGAGCAGTTCTTC. This codes for CASSLRRRVDNEQFF.

The genes are TRBV27 and TRBJ2-7, with D perhaps matching TRBD1 or TRBD2 (5 bases each). The V end was cut by 4 bases, the J end by 0 bases, with 10 bases between. This CDR3 contains 14 residues. Germline CDR1 MNHEY, CDR2 SMNVEV (reference sequence). The CDR3 nucleotides are TGTGCCAGCAGTTCGGGGACCAACTCCTACGAGCAGTACTTC. Translated, it gives CASSSGTNSYEQYF.